This TCR beta chain came from a study of cytomegalovirus exposure and HLA in healthy donors. Study outcomes and limitations: First-cohort TCR clusters tended to co-occur in the 130 or so validation repertoires, a later analysis found. The study labeled more than 150 TCR beta chains cytomegalovirus-associated.

Regarding this clone: The target antigen is unknown.

J lost 2 bases, V lost 3 bases, and 13 bases had no gene match. Germline V gene sequence: CDR1 ENHRY, CDR2 SYGVKD. The CDR3 sequence is 18 residues long. This table comes from immunoSEQ multiplex PCR, and its TCRdb copy is limited to in-frame clones, with some not included. The top ten hold around 1.9% of the sample, which has roughly 120,000 clones, about 83% seen once. Separate from the roughly 710-subject first cohort, the roughly 120-subject validation cohort was the one that the donors belonged to. V and J are TRBV10-3 and TRBJ2-4; 7 bases are a match to TRBD2. This receptor was identified in a woman in her twenties or thirties in good health and CMV-seronegative. The specimen was PBMCs. The DNA for the CDR3 is TGTGCCATCAGTGAACGTCCGAGCGGGGATTTTTCCAAAAACATTCAGTACTTC. Protein sequence: CAISERPSGDFSKNIQYF.